This T cell receptor (beta chain) was documented in a study of blood T cell repertoires in COVID-19. V gave up 3 bases and J gave up 2 bases; unmatched junction bases: 8. Germline V gene lookup returns CDR1 SEHNR and CDR2 FQNEAQ (reference sequence). The CDR3 loop spans 16 amino acids. This clone has just a few counts. Sequenced by immunoSEQ multiplex PCR; TCRdb stores in-frame clones only, minus some. The data show about 310,000 clones, about nine tenths seen once. This receptor was obtained from a man aged 55 to 70 who had recovered from COVID-19. Sequencing was carried out using PBMCs or T cells enriched from blood (not recorded which). The J gene is TRBJ2-5, the V gene TRBV7-9; 8 nucleotides align to TRBD1. This CDR3 reads CASSFYRGNSQETQYF. The CDR3, as DNA: TGTGCCAGCAGCTTTTACAGGGGGAATTCGCAAGAGACCCAGTACTTC.